The sample holds many counts of the clone carrying this TCR beta chain. These data originate in a study of blood T cell repertoires in COVID-19. Study as a whole: T cells, B-cell-depleted T cells, or PBMCs provided the cDNA or gDNA that served as material.

Methods used by the authors: Using reference gene primer amplification, nucleated cell counts were estimated. Sequencing used immunoSEQ multiplex PCR; TCRdb keeps in-frame clones, though not all of them. The D gene and trimming were derived from the DNA, and the V and J assignments and clone size from that table. Seen here are nearly 250,000 clones, 82% observed once, and the top ten hold 1.9%. V lost 5 bases, J lost 7 bases, and 18 bases lay in between. Germline V lookup: CDR1 MNHEY, CDR2 SMNVEV (reference sequence). CDR3 length: 15 amino acids. Sample: peripheral blood. This chain links TRBV27 with TRBJ1-5; D unclear. The TCR originated in an elderly woman with acute or convalescent COVID-19. CDR3 protein: CASSPAMRARQPQHF. CDR3 coding DNA: TGTGCCAGCAGTCCCGCCATGAGGGCCCGGCAGCCCCAGCATTTT.